What follows is one TCR beta chain and its context. As yet, its antigen is unknown. These data are taken from a study of cytomegalovirus exposure and HLA in healthy donors. At the level of the study: A prior study identified over 100 million unique TCR beta sequences from about 179 million T cells.

PCR used 60 Vbeta primers and 13 Jbeta primers. Libraries were prepared by immunoSEQ multiplex PCR; TCRdb keeps only in-frame clonotypes and omits some of them. The repertoire holds 200,000 to 250,000 clones, with over 60% as singletons. The CDR3 loop spans 17 amino acids. Germline trimming cut 0 bases from V and 2 bases from J; bases unmatched to any gene: 10. Study-wide findings and caveats: Earlier analysis yielded a pattern in which most TCR beta V segments were productive about 90% or about 30% of the time. In vitro work confirmed that a few CMV-associated chains recognize CMV antigens. Analysis was carried out at a later point, and it linked a missense DCLRE1C variant to TCR beta V- and J-gene trimming.

The source of this sequence is a middle-aged man in good health and CMV-seronegative. The sample comprised PBMCs. The chain is built from TRBV5-7 and TRBJ1-1, with TRBD1 matching 7 bases. TRBV5-7 is an ORF, with its function uncertain. The CDR3 bases are TGTGCCAGCAGCTTGGCCGGGGGACAGCCATTTAACACTGAAGCTTTCTTT. This gives the protein CASSLAGGQPFNTEAFF.